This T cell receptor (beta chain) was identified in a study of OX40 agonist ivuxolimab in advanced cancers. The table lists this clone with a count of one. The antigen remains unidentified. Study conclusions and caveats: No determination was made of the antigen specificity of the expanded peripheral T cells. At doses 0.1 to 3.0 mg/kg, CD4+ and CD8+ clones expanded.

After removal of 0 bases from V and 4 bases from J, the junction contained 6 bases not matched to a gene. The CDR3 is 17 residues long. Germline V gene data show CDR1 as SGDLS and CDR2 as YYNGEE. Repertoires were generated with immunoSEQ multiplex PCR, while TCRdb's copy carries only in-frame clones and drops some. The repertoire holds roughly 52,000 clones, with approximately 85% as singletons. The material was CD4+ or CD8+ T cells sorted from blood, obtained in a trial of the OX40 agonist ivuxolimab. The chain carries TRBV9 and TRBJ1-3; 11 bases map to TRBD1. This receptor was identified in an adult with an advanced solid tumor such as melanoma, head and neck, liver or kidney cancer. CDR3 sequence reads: CASSVEGQGASGNTIYF. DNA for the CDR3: TGTGCCAGCAGCGTAGAAGGACAGGGGGCGTCGGGAAACACCATATATTTT. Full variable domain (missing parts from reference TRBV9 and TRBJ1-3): DSGVTQTPKHLITATGQRVTLRCSPRSGDLSVYWYQQSLDQGLQFLIQYYNGEERAKGNILERFSAQQFPDLHSELNLSSLELGDSALYFCASSVEGQGASGNTIYFGEGSWLTVV.